This T cell receptor (beta chain) was profiled in a study of blood T cell repertoires in COVID-19. In the study overall: Italy, Spain and the United States were the sources of the convalescent and acute COVID-19 samples.

The CDR3 extends over 14 amino acids. Per the germline V gene, CDR1 is MRHNA and CDR2 is SNTAGT. With 6 bases removed from V and 8 bases from J, the gap between germline ends came to 18 bases. In the source study's methods: How many nucleated cells were present was estimated from reference gene primer amplification. TCRdb keeps only in-frame clones here, not all; method: immunoSEQ multiplex PCR. The DNA gave D and trimming, while V, J and clone size come from that table. The sample records about 55,000 clones, roughly four fifths being singletons. Sequencing was carried out using peripheral blood. This TCR came from a human donor in a cohort sampled during active or convalescent COVID-19. The chain carries TRBV6-4 and TRBJ2-3; a possible D gene is TRBD1 (7 bases). In nucleotides, the CDR3 is TGTGCCAGCAGCCCCGGGGAGGCAGGGGGTACGCAGTATTTT. Translated, it gives CASSPGEAGGTQYF.